Sequencing of this T cell receptor beta chain was carried out in a study of blood T cell repertoires in COVID-19. V shed 6 bases and J 2 bases; nucleotides not matched to a gene: 7. Germline V gene lookup returns CDR1 MRHNA and CDR2 SNTAGT. CDR3 length: 16 amino acids. Using immunoSEQ multiplex PCR, the repertoire was profiled, and TCRdb retains in-frame clones only, with some absent. The sample holds 250,000 or so clones, more than 85% seen once. The gene calls are TRBV6-4 and TRBJ2-1; 10 bases agree with TRBD2. Sequencing was done on a sample of peripheral blood. The TCR sequence derives from a woman aged 55-70 years with COVID-19, enrolled during active disease. The CDR3 region is CASSPEAGGPYNEQFF. The CDR3, as DNA: TGTGCCAGCAGCCCCGAAGCGGGAGGGCCCTACAATGAGCAGTTCTTC.